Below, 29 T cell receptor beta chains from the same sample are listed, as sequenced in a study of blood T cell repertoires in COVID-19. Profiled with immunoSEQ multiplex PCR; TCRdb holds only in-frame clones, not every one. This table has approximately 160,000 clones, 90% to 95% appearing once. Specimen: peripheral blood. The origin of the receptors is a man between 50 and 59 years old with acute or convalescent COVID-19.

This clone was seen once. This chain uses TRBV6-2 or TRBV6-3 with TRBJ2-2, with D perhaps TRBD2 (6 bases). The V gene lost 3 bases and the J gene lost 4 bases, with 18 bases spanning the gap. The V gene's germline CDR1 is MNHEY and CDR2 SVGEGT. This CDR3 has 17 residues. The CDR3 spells CASSYGEGRISTGELFF. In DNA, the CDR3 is TGTGCCAGCAGTTATGGGGAAGGGAGGATCTCCACCGGGGAGCTGTTTTTT.

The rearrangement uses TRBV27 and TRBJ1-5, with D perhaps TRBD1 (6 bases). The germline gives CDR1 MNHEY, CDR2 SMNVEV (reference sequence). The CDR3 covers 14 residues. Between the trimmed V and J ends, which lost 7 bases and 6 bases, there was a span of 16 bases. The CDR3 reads CASTISQGSQPQHF. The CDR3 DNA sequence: TGTGCCAGCACGATATCACAGGGTAGTCAGCCCCAGCATTTT.

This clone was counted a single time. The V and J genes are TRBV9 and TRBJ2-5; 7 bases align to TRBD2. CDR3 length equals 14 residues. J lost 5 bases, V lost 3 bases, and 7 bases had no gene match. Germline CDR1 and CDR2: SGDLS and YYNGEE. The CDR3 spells CASSDLADRETQYF. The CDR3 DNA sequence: TGTGCCAGCAGCGACCTAGCGGATCGGGAGACCCAGTACTTC.

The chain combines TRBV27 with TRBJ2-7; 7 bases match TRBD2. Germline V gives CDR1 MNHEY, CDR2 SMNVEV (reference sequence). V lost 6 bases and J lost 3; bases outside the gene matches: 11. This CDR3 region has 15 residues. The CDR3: CASSLRGGSFYEQYF. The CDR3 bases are TGTGCCAGCAGCCTCCGTGGCGGGAGTTTCTACGAGCAGTACTTC.

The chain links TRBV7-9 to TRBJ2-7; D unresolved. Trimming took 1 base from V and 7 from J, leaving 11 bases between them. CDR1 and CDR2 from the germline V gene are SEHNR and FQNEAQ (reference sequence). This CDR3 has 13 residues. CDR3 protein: CASSLVGPREQYF. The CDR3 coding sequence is TGTGCCAGCAGCTTAGTCGGTCCCCGAGAGCAGTACTTC.

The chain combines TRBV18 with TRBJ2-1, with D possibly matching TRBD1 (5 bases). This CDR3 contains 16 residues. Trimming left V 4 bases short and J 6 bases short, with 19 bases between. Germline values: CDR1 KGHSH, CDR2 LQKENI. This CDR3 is CASSRQGGYMANEQFF. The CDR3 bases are TGTGCCAGCTCACGTCAGGGTGGGTATATGGCCAATGAGCAGTTCTTC. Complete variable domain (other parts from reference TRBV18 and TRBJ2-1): NAGVMQNPRHLVRRRGQEARLRCSPMKGHSHVYWYRQLPEEGLKFMVYLQKENIIDESGMPKERFSAEFPKEGPSILRIQQVVRGDSAAYFCASSRQGGYMANEQFFGPGTRLTVL.

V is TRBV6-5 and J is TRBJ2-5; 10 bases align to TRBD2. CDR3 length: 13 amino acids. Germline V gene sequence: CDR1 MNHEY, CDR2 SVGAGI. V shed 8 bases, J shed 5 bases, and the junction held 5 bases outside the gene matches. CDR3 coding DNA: TGTGCCAGCCGAGATAGCGGGGGGGAGACCCAGTACTTC. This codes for CASRDSGGETQYF.

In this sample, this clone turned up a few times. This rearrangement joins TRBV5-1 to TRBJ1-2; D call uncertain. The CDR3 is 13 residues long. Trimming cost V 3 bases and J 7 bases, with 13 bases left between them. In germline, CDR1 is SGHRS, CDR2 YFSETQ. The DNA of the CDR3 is TGCGCCAGCAGCTCGGACGGAAGCGGTGGCTACACCTTC. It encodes CASSSDGSGGYTF.

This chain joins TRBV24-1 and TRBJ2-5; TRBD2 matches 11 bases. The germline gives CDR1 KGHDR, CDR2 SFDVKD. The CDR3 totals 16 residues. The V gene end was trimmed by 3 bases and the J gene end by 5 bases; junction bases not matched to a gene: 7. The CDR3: CATSDGGLADGETQYF. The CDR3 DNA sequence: TGTGCCACCAGTGATGGGGGACTAGCGGATGGGGAGACCCAGTACTTC.

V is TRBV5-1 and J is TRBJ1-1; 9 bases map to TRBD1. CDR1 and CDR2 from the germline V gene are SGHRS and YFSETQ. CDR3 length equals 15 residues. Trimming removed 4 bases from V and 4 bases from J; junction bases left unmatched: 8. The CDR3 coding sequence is TGCGCCAGCAGCCCCGGGGACAGGGAGAGCACTGAAGCTTTCTTT. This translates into CASSPGDRESTEAFF.

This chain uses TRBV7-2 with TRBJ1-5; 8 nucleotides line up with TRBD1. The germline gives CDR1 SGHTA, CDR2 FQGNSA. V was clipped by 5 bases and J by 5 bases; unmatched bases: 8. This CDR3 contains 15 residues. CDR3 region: CASSRRDRRDQPQHF. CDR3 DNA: TGTGCCAGCAGCCGCCGGGACAGGAGGGATCAGCCCCAGCATTTT.

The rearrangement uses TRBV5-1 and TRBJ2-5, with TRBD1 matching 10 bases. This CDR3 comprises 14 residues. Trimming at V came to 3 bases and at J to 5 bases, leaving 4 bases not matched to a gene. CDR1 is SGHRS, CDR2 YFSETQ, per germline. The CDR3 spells CASSSRTGGETQYF. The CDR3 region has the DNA TGCGCCAGCAGCTCACGGACAGGGGGGGAGACCCAGTACTTC.

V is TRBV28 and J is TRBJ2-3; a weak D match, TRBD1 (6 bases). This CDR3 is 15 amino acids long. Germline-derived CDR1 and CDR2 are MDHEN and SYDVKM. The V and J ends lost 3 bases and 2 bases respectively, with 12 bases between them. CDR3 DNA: TGTGCCAGCAGTTTCTCAGGGGCACTCACAGATACGCAGTATTTT. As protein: CASSFSGALTDTQYF.

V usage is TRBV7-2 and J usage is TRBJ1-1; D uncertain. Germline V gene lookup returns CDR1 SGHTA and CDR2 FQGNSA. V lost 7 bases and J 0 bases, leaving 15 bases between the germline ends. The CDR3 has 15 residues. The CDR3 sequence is CASTPYVFLNTEAFF. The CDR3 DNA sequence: TGTGCCAGCACCCCTTATGTGTTTCTGAACACTGAAGCTTTCTTT. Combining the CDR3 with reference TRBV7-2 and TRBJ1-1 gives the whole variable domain GAGVSQSPSNKVTEKGKDVELRCDPISGHTALYWYRQSLGQGLEFLIYFQGNSAPDKSGLPSDRFSAERTGGSVSTLTIQRTQQEDSAVYLCASTPYVFLNTEAFFGQGTRLTVV.

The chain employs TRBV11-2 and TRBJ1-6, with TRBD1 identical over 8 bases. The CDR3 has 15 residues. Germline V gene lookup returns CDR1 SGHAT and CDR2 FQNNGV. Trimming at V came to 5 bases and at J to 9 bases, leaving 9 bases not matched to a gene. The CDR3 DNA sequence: TGTGCCAGCAGCCACGAGGGACAGGCGCTTTCACCCCTCCACTTT. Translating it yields CASSHEGQALSPLHF.

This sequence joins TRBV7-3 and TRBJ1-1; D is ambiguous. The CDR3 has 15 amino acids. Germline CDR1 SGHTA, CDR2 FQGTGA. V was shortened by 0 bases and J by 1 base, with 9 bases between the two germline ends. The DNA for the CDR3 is TGTGCCAGCAGCTTAACGGGAGAGGAGAACACTGAAGCTTTCTTT. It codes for CASSLTGEENTEAFF.

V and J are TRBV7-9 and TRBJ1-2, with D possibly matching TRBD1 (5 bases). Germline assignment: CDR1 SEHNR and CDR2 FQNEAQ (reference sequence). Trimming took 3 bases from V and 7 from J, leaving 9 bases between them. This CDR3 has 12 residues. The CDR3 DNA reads TGTGCCAGCAGCTTTCTCAGGGCTGGCTACACCTTC. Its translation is CASSFLRAGYTF.

CDR3 in DNA: TGTGCCAGCAGTGAAGGGGGGACACCTAATGAAAAACTGTTTTTT. Translated, it gives CASSEGGTPNEKLFF. This chain joins TRBV6-1 and TRBJ1-4, with D perhaps TRBD1 (6 bases). The germline CDR1 and CDR2 sequences are MNHNS and SASEGT. The CDR3 spans 15 residues. V gave up 1 base and J gave up 3 bases, with 9 bases separating them.

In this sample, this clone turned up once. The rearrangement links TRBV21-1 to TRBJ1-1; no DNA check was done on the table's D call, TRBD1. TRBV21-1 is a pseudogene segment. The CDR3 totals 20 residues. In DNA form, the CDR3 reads TGTGCCAGCAGCAAAGCGCTTTATAATATTCCAGGGAACCAGAACACTGAAGCTTTCTTT. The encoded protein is CASSKALYNIPGNQNTEAFF.

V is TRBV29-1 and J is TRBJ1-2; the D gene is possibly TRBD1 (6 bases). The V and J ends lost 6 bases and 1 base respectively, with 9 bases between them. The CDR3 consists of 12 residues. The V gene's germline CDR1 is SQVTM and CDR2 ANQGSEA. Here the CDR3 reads CSVNRVNYGYTF. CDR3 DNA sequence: TGCAGCGTAAACAGGGTTAACTATGGCTACACCTTC. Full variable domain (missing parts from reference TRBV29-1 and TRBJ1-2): SAVISQKPSRDICQRGTSLTIQCQVDSQVTMMFWYRQQPGQSLTLIATANQGSEATYESGFVIDKFPISRPNLTFSTLTVSNMSPEDSSIYLCSVNRVNYGYTFGSGTRLTVV.

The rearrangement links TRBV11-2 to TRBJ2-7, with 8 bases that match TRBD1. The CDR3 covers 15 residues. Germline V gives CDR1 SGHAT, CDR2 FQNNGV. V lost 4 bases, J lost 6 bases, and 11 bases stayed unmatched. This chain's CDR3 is CASSSSTGVGSEQYV. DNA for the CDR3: TGTGCCAGCAGCTCCTCGACAGGGGTTGGTAGCGAGCAGTACGTC.

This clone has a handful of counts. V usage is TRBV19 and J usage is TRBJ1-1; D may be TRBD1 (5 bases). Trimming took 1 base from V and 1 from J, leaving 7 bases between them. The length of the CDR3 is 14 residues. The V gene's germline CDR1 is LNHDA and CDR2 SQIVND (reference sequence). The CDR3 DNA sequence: TGTGCCAGTAGTATAGGACAGACGAACACTGAAGCTTTCTTT. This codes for CASSIGQTNTEAFF.

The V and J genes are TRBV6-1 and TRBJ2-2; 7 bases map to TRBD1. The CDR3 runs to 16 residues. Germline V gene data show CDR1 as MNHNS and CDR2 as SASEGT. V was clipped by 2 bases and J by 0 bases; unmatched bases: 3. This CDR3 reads CASSERTGPNTGELFF. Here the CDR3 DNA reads TGTGCCAGCAGTGAACGGACAGGACCGAACACCGGGGAGCTGTTTTTT.

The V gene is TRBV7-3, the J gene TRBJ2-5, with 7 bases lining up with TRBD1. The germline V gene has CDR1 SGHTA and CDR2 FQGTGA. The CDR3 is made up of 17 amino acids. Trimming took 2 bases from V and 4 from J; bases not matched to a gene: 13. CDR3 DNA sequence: TGTGCCAGCAGCTTAGGACAACGGGCAGGGGGAAGAGAGACCCAGTACTTC. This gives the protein CASSLGQRAGGRETQYF.

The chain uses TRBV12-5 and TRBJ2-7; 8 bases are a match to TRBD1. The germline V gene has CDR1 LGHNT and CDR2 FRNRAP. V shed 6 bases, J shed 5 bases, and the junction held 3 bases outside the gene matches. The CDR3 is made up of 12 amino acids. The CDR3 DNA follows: TGTGCTAGTGGGAAGACAGGGGACGAGCAGTACGTC. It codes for CASGKTGDEQYV.

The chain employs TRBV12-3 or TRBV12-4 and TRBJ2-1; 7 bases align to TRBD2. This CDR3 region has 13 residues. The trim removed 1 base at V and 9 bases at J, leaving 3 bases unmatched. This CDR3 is CASSLGGRAEQFF. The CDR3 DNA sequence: TGTGCCAGCAGTTTAGGGGGGAGGGCTGAGCAGTTCTTC.

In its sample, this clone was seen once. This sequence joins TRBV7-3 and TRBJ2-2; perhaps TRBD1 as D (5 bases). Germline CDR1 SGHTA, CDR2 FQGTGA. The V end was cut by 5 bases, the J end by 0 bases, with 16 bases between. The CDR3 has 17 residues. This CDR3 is CASSLQALPSNTGELFF. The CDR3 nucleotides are TGTGCCAGCAGCCTACAGGCGCTCCCATCGAACACCGGGGAGCTGTTTTTT.

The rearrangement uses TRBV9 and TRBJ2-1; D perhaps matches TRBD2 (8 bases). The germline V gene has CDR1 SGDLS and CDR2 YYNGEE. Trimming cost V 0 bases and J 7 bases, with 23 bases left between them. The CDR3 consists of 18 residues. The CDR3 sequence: CASSVAPGQSGGNNEQFF. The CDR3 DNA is TGTGCCAGCAGCGTAGCTCCGGGACAGAGCGGGGGTAATAATGAGCAGTTCTTC. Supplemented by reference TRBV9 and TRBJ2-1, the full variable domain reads DSGVTQTPKHLITATGQRVTLRCSPRSGDLSVYWYQQSLDQGLQFLIQYYNGEERAKGNILERFSAQQFPDLHSELNLSSLELGDSALYFCASSVAPGQSGGNNEQFFGPGTRLTVL.

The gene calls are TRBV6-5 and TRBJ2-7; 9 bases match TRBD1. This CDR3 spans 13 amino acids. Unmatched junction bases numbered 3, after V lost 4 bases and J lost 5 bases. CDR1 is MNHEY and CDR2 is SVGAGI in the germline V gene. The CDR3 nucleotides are TGTGCCAGCAGTTTTAACAGGGGGCACGAGCAGTACTTC. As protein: CASSFNRGHEQYF.